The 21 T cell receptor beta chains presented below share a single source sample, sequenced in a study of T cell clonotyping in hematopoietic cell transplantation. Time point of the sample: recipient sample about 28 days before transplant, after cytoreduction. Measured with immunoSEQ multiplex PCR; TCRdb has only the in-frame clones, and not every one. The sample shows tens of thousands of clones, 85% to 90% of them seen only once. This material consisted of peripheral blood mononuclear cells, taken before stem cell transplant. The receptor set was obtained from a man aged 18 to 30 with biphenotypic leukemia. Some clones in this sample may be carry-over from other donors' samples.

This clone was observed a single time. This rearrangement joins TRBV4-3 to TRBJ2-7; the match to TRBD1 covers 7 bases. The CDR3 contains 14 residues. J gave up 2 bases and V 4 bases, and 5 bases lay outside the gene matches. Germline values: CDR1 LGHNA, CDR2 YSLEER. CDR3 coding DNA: TGCGCCAGCAGCCTATCCGGGACAGCCTACGAGCAGTACTTC. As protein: CASSLSGTAYEQYF.

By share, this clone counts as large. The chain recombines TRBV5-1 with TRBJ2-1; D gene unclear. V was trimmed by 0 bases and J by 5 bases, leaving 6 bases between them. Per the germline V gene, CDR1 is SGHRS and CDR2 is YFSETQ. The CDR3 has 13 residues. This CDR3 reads CASSLDFNNEQFF. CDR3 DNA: TGCGCCAGCAGCTTGGATTTTAACAATGAGCAGTTCTTC.

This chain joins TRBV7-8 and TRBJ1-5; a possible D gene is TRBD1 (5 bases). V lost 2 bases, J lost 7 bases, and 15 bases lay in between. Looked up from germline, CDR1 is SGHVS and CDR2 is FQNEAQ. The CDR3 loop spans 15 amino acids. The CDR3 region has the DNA TGTGCCAGCAGCTTATTCGGGGCCGCCCCCCAGCCCCAGCATTTT. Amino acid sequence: CASSLFGAAPQPQHF.

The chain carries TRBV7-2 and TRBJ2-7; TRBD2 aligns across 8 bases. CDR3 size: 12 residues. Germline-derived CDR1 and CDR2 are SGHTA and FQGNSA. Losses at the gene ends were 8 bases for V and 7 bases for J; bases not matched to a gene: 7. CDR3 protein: CASGGLGREQYF. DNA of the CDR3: TGTGCCAGCGGGGGACTAGGGAGAGAGCAGTACTTC.

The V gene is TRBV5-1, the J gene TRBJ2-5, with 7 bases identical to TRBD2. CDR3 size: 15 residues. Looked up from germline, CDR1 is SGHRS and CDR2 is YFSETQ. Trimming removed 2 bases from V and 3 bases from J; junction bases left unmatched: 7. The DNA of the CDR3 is TGCGCCAGCAGCTTAACGACTAGCCGAGAAGAGACCCAGTACTTC. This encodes CASSLTTSREETQYF.

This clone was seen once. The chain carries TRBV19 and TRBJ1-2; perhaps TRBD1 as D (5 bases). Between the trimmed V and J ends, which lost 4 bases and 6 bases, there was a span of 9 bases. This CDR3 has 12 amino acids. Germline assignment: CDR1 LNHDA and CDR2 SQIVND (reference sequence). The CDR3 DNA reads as TGTGCCAGTAGTAAGGCAGGGAATGGCTACACCTTC. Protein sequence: CASSKAGNGYTF.

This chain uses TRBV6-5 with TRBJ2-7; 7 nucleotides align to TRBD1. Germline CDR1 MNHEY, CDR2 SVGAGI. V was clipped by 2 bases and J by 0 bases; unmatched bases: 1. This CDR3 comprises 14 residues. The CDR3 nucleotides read TGTGCCAGCAGTTACCGGGACAGCTCCTACGAGCAGTACTTC. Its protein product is CASSYRDSSYEQYF.

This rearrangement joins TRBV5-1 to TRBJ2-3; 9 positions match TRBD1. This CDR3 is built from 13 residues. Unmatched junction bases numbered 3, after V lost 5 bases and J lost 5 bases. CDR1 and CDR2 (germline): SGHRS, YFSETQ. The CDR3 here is CASSTGGIDTQYF. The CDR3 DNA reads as TGCGCCAGCAGTACAGGGGGCATAGATACGCAGTATTTT.

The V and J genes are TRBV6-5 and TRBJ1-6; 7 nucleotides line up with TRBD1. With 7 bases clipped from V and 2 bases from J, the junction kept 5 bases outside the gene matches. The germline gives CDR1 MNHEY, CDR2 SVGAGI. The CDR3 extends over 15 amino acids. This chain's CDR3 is CASTVTGTYNSPLHF. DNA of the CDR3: TGTGCCAGCACCGTGACAGGGACCTATAATTCACCCCTCCACTTT.

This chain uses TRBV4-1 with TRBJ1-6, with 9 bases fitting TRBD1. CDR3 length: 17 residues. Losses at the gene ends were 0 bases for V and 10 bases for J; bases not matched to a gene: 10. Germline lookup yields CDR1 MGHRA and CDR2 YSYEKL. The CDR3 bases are TGCGCCAGCAGCCAAGAATACGGGACAGGGCTGGGATCACCCCTCCACTTT. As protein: CASSQEYGTGLGSPLHF.

The CDR3 region is CASSYSSSGSGEKLFF. CDR3 nucleotides: TGTGCCAGCAGTTACTCCAGTTCGGGGAGTGGAGAAAAACTGTTTTTT. The V and J genes are TRBV6-5 and TRBJ1-4; D uncertain. Per germline, CDR1 MNHEY and CDR2 SVGAGI. The length of the CDR3 is 16 residues. Between the trimmed V and J ends, which lost 0 bases and 8 bases, there was a span of 16 bases.

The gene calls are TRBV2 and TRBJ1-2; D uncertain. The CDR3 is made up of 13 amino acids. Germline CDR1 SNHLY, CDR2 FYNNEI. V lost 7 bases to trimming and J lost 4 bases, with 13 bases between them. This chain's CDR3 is CASTYDNAYGYTF. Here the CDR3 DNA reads TGTGCCAGCACCTACGACAACGCCTATGGCTACACCTTC.

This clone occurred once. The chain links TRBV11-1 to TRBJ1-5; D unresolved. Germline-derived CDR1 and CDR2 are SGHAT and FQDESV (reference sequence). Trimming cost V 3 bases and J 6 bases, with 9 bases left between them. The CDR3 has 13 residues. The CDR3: CASSFGAGQPQHF. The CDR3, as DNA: TGTGCCAGCAGCTTCGGTGCGGGTCAGCCCCAGCATTTT.

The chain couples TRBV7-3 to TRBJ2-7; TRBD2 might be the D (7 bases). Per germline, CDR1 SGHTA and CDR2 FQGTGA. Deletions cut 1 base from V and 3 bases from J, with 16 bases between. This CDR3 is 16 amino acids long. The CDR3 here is CASSLMGGALYYEQYF. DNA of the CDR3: TGTGCCAGCAGCTTAATGGGGGGGGCGTTATACTACGAGCAGTACTTC. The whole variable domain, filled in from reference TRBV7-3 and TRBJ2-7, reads GAGVSQTPSNKVTEKGKYVELRCDPISGHTALYWYRQSLGQGPEFLIYFQGTGAADDSGLPNDRFFAVRPEGSVSTLKIQRTERGDSAVYLCASSLMGGALYYEQYFGPGTRLTVT.

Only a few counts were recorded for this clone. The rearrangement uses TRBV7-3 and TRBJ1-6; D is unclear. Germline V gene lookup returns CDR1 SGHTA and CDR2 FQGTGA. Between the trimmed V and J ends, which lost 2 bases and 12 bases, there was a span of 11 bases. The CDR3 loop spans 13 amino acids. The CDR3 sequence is CASSLEPARPLHF. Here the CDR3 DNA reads TGTGCCAGCAGCTTAGAGCCGGCCAGACCCCTCCACTTT.

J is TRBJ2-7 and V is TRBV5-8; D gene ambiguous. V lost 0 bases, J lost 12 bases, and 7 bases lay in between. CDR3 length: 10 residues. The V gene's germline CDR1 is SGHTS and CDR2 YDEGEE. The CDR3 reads CASSLGGAYF. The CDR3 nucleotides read TGTGCCAGCAGCTTGGGGGGTGCGTACTTC.

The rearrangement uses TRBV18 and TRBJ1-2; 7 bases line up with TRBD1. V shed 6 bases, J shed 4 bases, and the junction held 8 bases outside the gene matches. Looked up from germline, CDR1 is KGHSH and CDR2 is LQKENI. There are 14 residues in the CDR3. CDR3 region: CASSQTGVGYGYTF. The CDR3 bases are TGTGCCAGCTCTCAAACAGGGGTCGGCTATGGCTACACCTTC.

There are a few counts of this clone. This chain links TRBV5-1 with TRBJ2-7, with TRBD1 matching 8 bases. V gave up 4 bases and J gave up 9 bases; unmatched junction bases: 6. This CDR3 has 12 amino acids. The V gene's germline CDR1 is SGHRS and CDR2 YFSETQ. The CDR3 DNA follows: TGCGCCAGCAGCCGGGACAGGAGTATGCAGTACTTC. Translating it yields CASSRDRSMQYF.

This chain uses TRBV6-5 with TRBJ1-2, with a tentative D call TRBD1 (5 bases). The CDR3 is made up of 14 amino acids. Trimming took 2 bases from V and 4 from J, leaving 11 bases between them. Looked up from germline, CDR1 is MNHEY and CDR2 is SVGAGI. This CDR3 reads CASSYGQGGYGYTF. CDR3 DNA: TGTGCCAGCAGTTACGGCCAGGGCGGCTATGGCTACACCTTC.

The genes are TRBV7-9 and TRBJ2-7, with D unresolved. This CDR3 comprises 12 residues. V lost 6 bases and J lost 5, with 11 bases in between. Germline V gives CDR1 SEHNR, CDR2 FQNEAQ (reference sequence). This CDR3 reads CASRPDMDEQYF. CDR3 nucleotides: TGTGCCAGCAGGCCAGATATGGACGAGCAGTACTTC.

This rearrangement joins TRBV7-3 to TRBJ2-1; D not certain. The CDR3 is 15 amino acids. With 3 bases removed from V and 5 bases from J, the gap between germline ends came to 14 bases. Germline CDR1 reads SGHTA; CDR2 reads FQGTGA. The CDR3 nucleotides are TGTGCCAGCAGCTTTCCCACCGGGTATGACAATGAGCAGTTCTTC. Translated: CASSFPTGYDNEQFF. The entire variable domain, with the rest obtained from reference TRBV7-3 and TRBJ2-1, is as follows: GAGVSQTPSNKVTEKGKYVELRCDPISGHTALYWYRQSLGQGPEFLIYFQGTGAADDSGLPNDRFFAVRPEGSVSTLKIQRTERGDSAVYLCASSFPTGYDNEQFFGPGTRLTVL.